Each of the 22 T cell receptor beta chains below was sequenced from the same sample in a study of tumor and adjacent non-tumor tissue in lung cancer. The library came from three nested PCR rounds adapted from ARM-PCR protocols. MiXCR, run by TCRdb on the multiplex PCR reads, gives a single entry per CDR3 protein. The table lists 60,000 to 65,000 distinct CDR3 sequences, 61% of them singletons, with around 29% in the top ten. No cell sorting was done before RNA was extracted from the tissue. More than 3 cm separated this lung sample from the edge of the tumor. The specimen sequenced was distant non-tumor lung tissue. The source of these receptors is a man between 70 and 80 years old with non-small cell lung cancer.

With regard to this clonotype: The final CDR3 position lacks the conserved phenylalanine or tryptophan, pointing to a likely read error. The rearrangement uses TRBV20-1 and TRBJ2-7; weak D call: TRBD1 (6 bases). The CDR3 spans 15 residues. Germline assignment: CDR1 DFQATT and CDR2 SNEGSKA (reference sequence). The CDR3 region has the DNA TGTAGTGCTACCCCAGGGGCACTTACCTCCTACGAGCAGTACTTA. Translating it yields CSATPGALTSYEQYL.

Worth noting for this clonotype: A much larger clone differs from this one at a single base, so this may be a read error. The chain combines TRBV6-6 with TRBJ2-7; D is uncertain. CDR3 size: 15 residues. Between the trimmed V and J ends, which lost 7 bases and 2 bases, there was a span of 18 bases. Germline V gene lookup returns CDR1 MNHNY and CDR2 SVGAGI (reference sequence). The CDR3, as DNA: TGTGCCAGCAATCCTAGGACGAATAACGCCTACGAGCAGTACTTC. Encoded protein: CASNPRTNNAYEQYF.

The rearrangement joins TRBV28 to TRBJ2-6; 8 nucleotides match TRBD2. This CDR3 has 16 residues. Trimming took 7 bases from V and 0 from J; bases not matched to a gene: 5. The germline gives CDR1 MDHEN, CDR2 SYDVKM. The CDR3, as DNA: TGTGCCAGCAAGGAGCGGGGGAACTCTGGGGCCAACGTCCTGACTTTC. This gives the protein CASKERGNSGANVLTF.

To note about this clonotype: Given a much more abundant clone one base away, this may be a read error. The J gene is TRBJ1-6, the V gene TRBV10-3, with D perhaps TRBD1 (5 bases). The CDR3 has 15 residues. Germline CDR1 and CDR2: ENHRY and SYGVKD. DNA of the CDR3: TGTACCATCAGTGCGGGACCCGCCGCAAATTCACCCCTCCACTTT. Encoded protein: CTISAGPAANSPLHF.

There are many counts of this clonotype. V gene TRBV28 combines with J gene TRBJ2-2; D not resolved. Germline V gives CDR1 MDHEN, CDR2 SYDVKM. Trimming shortened V by 4 bases and J by 1 base, and 7 bases separated the two germline ends. CDR3 size: 14 residues. This CDR3 is CASSSLKNTGELFF. DNA for the CDR3: TGTGCCAGCAGTTCCCTCAAGAACACCGGGGAGCTGTTTTTT.

This clonotype was seen only a few times. The final CDR3 position lacks the conserved phenylalanine or tryptophan, pointing to a likely read error. This chain uses TRBV29-1 with TRBJ2-1; maybe TRBD1 (6 bases). Germline-derived CDR1 and CDR2 are SQVTM and ANQGSEA. The CDR3 is 14 amino acids. Trimming left V 2 bases short and J 6 bases short, with 14 bases between. The CDR3 DNA reads as TGCAGCGTTGAACCGGGACACCCCATCAATGAGCAGTTCATC. Translating gives CSVEPGHPINEQFI.

Remarks on this clonotype: A read error is possible here, since a much larger clone lies one base away. The J gene is TRBJ2-2, the V gene TRBV6-5; perhaps TRBD1 as D (6 bases). Germline loops: CDR1 MNHEY, CDR2 SVGAGI. This CDR3 comprises 14 residues. CDR3 in DNA: TGTGCCAGCAGCTCAGGGTGGGACACCGGGGAGCTGTTATTT. Residues: CASSSGWDTGELLF.

The chain couples TRBV6-5 to TRBJ2-6; 10 nucleotides agree with TRBD2. The V segment lost 0 bases and the J segment 2 bases; nucleotides outside the gene matches: 7. Germline-derived CDR1 and CDR2 are MNHEY and SVGAGI. CDR3 length: 19 residues. Here the CDR3 DNA reads TGTGCCAGCAGTTACTCTGGACTAGCGGTAGGGCCTGGGGCCAACGTCCTGACTTTC. Its protein product is CASSYSGLAVGPGANVLTF.

DNA for the CDR3: TGTGCCAGCAGCTTAAGGTCCACATCCTACAATGAGCAGTTCTTC. Its translation: CASSLRSTSYNEQFF. The gene calls are TRBV5-4 and TRBJ2-1, with no clear D. The CDR3 runs to 15 residues. The germline V gene encodes CDR1 SGHNT and CDR2 YYREEE (reference sequence). Trimming left V 2 bases short and J 1 base short, with 10 bases between.

As regards this clonotype: The junction does not match germline at one end; this may be a read error. The chain uses TRBV6-5 and TRBJ2-5, with TRBD1 as a possible D gene (6 bases). This CDR3 comprises 14 residues. The germline V gene encodes CDR1 MNHEY and CDR2 SVGAGI. The CDR3 sequence: CVSLPQDSQETQCF. The DNA for the CDR3 is TGTGTCAGCCTGCCCCAGGACAGCCAAGAGACCCAGTGCTTC.

As to this clonotype: A read error may be the cause here, since a much bigger clone is one base away. The V gene is TRBV12-3 or TRBV12-4, the J gene TRBJ2-2, with D perhaps TRBD1 or TRBD2 (5 bases each). This CDR3 has 15 residues. The CDR3 coding sequence is TGTGCCAGCAGTTTAGGGGGACCGAACATCGGGGAGCTGTTTTTT. It encodes CASSLGGPNIGELFF.

Comment on this clonotype: The CDR3 does not end in the conserved phenylalanine or tryptophan, so this is likely a read error. The DNA is left out, because the CDR3 cannot be placed on it with certainty; the CDR3 is given as TCRdb lists it. The genes are TRBV6-1 and TRBJ2-6. Germline V gene sequence: CDR1 MNHNS, CDR2 SASEGT. The CDR3 is 16 amino acids in total, end residues counted. The CDR3 is CASSADDISGANVLNY.

Note on this clonotype: One end of the junction does not line up with germline, which may come from a read error. The V gene is TRBV28, the J gene TRBJ1-5; a possible D gene is TRBD1 (6 bases). There are 13 residues in the CDR3. Germline assignment: CDR1 MDHEN and CDR2 SYDVKM. CDR3: CASRPGDNQPQQF. Here the CDR3 DNA reads TGTGCCAGCAGACCGGGGGACAATCAGCCCCAGCAATTT.

As DNA, the CDR3 is TGTGCCAGCAGGATCCGGGACAGGGAGAACACTGAAGCTTTCTTT. It encodes CASRIRDRENTEAFF. The V call is TRBV7-9, the J call TRBJ1-1, with 9 bases that match TRBD1. This CDR3 region has 15 residues. The germline V gene has CDR1 SEHNR and CDR2 FQNEAQ (reference sequence). Trimming removed 6 bases from V and 1 base from J; junction bases left unmatched: 6.

A remark on this clonotype: One end of the junction does not line up with germline, which may come from a read error. This chain uses TRBV24-1 with TRBJ1-1; tentatively, D is TRBD1 (5 bases). Germline V gene lookup returns CDR1 KGHDR and CDR2 SFDVKD. CDR3 length: 13 residues. CDR3 DNA sequence: TGTGCCACCAGTGATCCTGCGGACACTGAAGCTCTCTTT. It codes for CATSDPADTEALF.

This clonotype showed up just a few times. A much larger clone lies one base from this, so it may be a read error. The chain is built from TRBV6-6 and TRBJ2-1; D might be TRBD2 (6 bases). V was shortened by 10 bases and J by 10 bases, with 23 bases between the two germline ends. The CDR3 runs 14 residues. CDR1 and CDR2 from the germline V gene are MNHNY and SVGAGI (reference sequence). The CDR3 sequence is CANSLEAGSREQFF. In nucleotides, the CDR3 is TGTGCCAACAGCCTAGAGGCGGGATCGAGAGAGCAGTTCTTC.

This clonotype was counted only a few times. The chain carries TRBV28 and TRBJ2-5; TRBD2 matches at 7 bases. The CDR3 is made up of 16 amino acids. The trim removed 5 bases at V and 4 bases at J, leaving 13 bases unmatched. Germline CDR1 and CDR2: MDHEN and SYDVKM. The CDR3 bases are TGTGCCAGCAGTCCCCCTGGGCTAGCGGAGGGAGAGACCCAGTACTTC. Translated, it gives CASSPPGLAEGETQYF.

Worth noting for this clonotype: A read error may explain this, as a much larger clone is one base away. This rearrangement joins TRBV29-1 to TRBJ1-2; D unclear. Trimming cost V 5 bases and J 4 bases, with 20 bases left between them. CDR1 is SQVTM and CDR2 is ANQGSEA in the germline V gene. The CDR3 consists of 15 residues. CDR3 in amino acids: CSVYDLAVFGYGYTF. The CDR3 nucleotides are TGCAGCGTTTACGATCTGGCAGTGTTTGGCTATGGCTACACCTTC.

The chain couples TRBV4-2 to TRBJ2-5; 8 nucleotides align to TRBD2. The CDR3 sequence is 15 residues long. Germline lookup yields CDR1 LGHNA and CDR2 YNFKEQ. The V and J ends lost 2 bases and 5 bases, in that order; junction bases with no gene match: 7. DNA of the CDR3: TGTGCCAGCAGCCAAACTAGCGGCGGGGGGGAGACCCAGTACTTC. Protein product: CASSQTSGGGETQYF.

This clonotype was counted many times. The rearrangement joins TRBV11-2 to TRBJ1-1; 8 bases agree with TRBD1. Germline V gene sequence: CDR1 SGHAT, CDR2 FQNNGV. J lost 5 bases, V lost 5 bases, and 4 bases had no gene match. The CDR3 runs to 13 residues. The CDR3 loop is CASSRTGRTEAFF. The CDR3 DNA sequence: TGTGCCAGCAGCAGGACAGGGCGTACTGAAGCTTTCTTT.

Regarding this clonotype: This may arise from a read error, as a much more abundant clone is one base away. This sequence joins TRBV5-4 and TRBJ2-3; TRBD1 might be the D (5 bases). Per germline, CDR1 SGHNT and CDR2 YYREEE (reference sequence). V shed 2 bases and J shed 3 bases, with 13 bases lying between them. The CDR3 length is 15 residues. The CDR3 here is CASSLRWAGTDTQYF. In DNA form, the CDR3 reads TGTGCCAGCAGCTTAAGATGGGCAGGGACAGATACGCAGTATTTT.

As for this clonotype: One base away lies a much larger clone, so this may be a sequencing read error. The chain recombines TRBV5-4 with TRBJ2-2; D gene uncertain. CDR3 size: 14 residues. CDR1 SGHNT and CDR2 YYREEE come from the germline V gene (reference sequence). The CDR3 nucleotides read TGTGCCAGCAGCTTGGAACTTAACACCGTGGAGCTGTTTTTT. Its translation is CASSLELNTVELFF. The full variable domain, with the rest looked up from reference TRBV5-4 and TRBJ2-2, is ETGVTQSPTHLIKTRGQQVTLRCSSQSGHNTVSWYQQALGQGPQFIFQYYREEENGRGNFPPRFSGLQFPNYSSELNVNALELDDSALYLCASSLELNTVELFFGEGSRLTVL.